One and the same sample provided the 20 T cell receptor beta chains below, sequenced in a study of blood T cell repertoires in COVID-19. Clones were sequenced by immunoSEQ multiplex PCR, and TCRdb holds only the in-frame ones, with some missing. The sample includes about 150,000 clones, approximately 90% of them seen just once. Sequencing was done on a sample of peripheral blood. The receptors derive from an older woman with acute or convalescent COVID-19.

In DNA, the CDR3 is TGTGCCAGCAGCTTGGAAGGACTAGCTGGGAATGAGCAGTTCTTC. Translated: CASSLEGLAGNEQFF. The chain employs TRBV11-3 and TRBJ2-1; TRBD2 agrees at 8 bases. The CDR3 length is 15 residues. V shed 3 bases, J shed 7 bases, and the junction held 8 bases outside the gene matches. Germline V gives CDR1 SGHNT, CDR2 YENEEA.

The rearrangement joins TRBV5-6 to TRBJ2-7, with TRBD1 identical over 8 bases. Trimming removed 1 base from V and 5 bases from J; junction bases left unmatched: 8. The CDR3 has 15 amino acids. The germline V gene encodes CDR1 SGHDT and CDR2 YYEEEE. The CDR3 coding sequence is TGTGCCAGCAGCTTGCGCCTGACAGGGGTCCACGAGCAGTACGTC. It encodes CASSLRLTGVHEQYV.

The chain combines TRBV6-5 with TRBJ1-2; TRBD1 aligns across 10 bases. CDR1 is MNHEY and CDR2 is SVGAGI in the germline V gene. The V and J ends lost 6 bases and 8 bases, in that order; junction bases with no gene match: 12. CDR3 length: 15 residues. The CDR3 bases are TGTGCCAGCAGAATTTCTCCGACAGGGGGCATGGGCTACACCTTC. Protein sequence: CASRISPTGGMGYTF.

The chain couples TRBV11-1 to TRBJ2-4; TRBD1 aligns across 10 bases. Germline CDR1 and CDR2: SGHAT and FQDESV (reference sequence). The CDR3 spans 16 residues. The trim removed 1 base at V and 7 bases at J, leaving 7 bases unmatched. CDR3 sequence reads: CASSLERDRGRNIQYF. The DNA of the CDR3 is TGTGCCAGCAGCTTAGAGCGGGACAGGGGAAGGAACATTCAGTACTTC.

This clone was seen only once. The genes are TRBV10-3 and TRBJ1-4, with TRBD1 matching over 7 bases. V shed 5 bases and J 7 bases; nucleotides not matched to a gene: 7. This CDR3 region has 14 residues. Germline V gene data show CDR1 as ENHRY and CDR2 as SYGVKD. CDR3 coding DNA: TGTGCCATCAGTACCGACAGGGTCGGTGAAAAACTGTTTTTT. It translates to CAISTDRVGEKLFF.

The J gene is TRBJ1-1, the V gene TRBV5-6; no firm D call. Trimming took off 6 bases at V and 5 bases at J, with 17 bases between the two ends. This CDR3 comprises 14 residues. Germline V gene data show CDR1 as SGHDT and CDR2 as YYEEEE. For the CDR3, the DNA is TGTGCCAGCACCTCTTACCGCTCGCGGACTGAAGCTTTCTTT. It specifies CASTSYRSRTEAFF.

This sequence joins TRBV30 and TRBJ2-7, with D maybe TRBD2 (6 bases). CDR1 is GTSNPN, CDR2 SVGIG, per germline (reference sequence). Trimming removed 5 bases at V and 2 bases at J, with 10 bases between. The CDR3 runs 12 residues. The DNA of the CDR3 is TGTGCCTGGGCTCGGGGGACCTACGAGCAGTACTTC. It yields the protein CAWARGTYEQYF.

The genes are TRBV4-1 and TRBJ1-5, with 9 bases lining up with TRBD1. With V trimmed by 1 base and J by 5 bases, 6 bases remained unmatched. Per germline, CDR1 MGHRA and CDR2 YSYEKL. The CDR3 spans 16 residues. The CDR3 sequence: CASSQGVGTGHQPQHF. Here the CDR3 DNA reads TGCGCCAGCAGCCAAGGGGTTGGGACAGGGCATCAGCCCCAGCATTTT.

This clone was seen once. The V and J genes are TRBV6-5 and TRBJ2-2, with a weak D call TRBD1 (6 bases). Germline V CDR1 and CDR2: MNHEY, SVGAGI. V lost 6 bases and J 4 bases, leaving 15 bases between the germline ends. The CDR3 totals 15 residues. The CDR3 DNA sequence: TGTGCCAGCAGCTCCCGGACAGCTTCCACCGGGGAGCTGTTTTTT. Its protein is CASSSRTASTGELFF.

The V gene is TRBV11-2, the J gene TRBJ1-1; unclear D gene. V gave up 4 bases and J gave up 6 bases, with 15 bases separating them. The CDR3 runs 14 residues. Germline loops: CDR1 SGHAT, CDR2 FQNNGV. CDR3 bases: TGTGCCAGCAGCTCCACGATATTCAGCGCTGAAGCTTTCTTT. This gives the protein CASSSTIFSAEAFF.

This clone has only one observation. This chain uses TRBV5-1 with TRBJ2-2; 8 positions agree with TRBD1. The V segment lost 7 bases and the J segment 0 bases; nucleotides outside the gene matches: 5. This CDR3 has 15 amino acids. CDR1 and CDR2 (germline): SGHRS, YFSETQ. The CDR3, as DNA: TGCGCCAGCTGCGCGACAGGGGCGAACACCGGGGAGCTGTTTTTT. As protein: CASCATGANTGELFF. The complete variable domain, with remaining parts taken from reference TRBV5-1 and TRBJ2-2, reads KAGVTQTPRYLIKTRGQQVTLSCSPISGHRSVSWYQQTPGQGLQFLFEYFSETQRNKGNFPGRFSGRQFSNSRSEMNVSTLELGDSALYLCASCATGANTGELFFGEGSRLTVL.

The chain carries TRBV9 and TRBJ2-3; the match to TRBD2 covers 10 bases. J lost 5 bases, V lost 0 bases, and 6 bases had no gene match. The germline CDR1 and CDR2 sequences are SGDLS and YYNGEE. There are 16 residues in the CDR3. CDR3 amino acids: CASSVGTSGRLDTQYF. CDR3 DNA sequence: TGTGCCAGCAGCGTAGGGACTAGCGGACGGCTAGATACGCAGTATTTT. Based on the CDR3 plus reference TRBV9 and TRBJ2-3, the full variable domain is DSGVTQTPKHLITATGQRVTLRCSPRSGDLSVYWYQQSLDQGLQFLIQYYNGEERAKGNILERFSAQQFPDLHSELNLSSLELGDSALYFCASSVGTSGRLDTQYFGPGTRLTVL.

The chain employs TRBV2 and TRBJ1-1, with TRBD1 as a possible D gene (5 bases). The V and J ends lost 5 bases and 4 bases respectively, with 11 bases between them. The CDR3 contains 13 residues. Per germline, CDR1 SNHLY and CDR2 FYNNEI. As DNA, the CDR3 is TGTGCCAGCAGTCTGGGGGGGGTCACTGAAGCTTTCTTT. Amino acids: CASSLGGVTEAFF.

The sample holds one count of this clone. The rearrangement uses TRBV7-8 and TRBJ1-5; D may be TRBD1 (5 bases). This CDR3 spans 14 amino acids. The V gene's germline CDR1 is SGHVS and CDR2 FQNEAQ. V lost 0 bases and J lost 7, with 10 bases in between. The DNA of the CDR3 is TGTGCCAGCAGCTTAGCGGGGGGGTTCCAGCCCCAGCATTTT. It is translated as CASSLAGGFQPQHF.

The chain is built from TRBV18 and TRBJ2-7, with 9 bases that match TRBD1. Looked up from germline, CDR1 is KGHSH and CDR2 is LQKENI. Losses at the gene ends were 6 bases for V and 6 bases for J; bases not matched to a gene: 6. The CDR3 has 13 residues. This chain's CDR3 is CASSQGQGGEQYF. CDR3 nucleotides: TGTGCCAGCTCGCAGGGACAGGGTGGCGAGCAGTACTTC.

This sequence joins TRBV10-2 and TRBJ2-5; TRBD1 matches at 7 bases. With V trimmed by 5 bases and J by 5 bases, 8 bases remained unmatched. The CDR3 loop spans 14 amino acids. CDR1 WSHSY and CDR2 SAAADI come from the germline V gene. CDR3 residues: CASSPTGERETQYF. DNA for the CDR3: TGCGCCAGCAGTCCTACAGGGGAAAGGGAGACCCAGTACTTC.

CDR3 in amino acids: CASSFPGTGAAFSKQFF. CDR3 DNA sequence: TGTGCCAGCAGCTTCCCAGGGACAGGGGCCGCGTTTAGTAAGCAGTTCTTC. V usage is TRBV7-9 and J usage is TRBJ2-1; 10 positions agree with TRBD1. The CDR3 has 17 residues. The germline gives CDR1 SEHNR, CDR2 FQNEAQ (reference sequence). Trimming took 3 bases from V and 11 from J; bases not matched to a gene: 16.

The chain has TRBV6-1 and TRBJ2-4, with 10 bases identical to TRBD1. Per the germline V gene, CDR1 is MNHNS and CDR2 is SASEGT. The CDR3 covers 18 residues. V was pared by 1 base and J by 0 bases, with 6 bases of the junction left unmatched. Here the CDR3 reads CASSEGQGALVAKNIQYF. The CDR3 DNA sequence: TGTGCCAGCAGTGAAGGACAGGGGGCTCTAGTAGCCAAAAACATTCAGTACTTC.

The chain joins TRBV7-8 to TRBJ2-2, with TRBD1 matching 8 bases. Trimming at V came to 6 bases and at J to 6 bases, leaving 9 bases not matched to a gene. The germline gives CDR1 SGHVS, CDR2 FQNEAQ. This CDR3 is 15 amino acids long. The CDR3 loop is CASRTRQGISGELFF. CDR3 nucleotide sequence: TGTGCCAGCAGGACCAGACAGGGGATTTCCGGGGAGCTGTTTTTT. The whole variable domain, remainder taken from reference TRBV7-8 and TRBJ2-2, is GAGVSQSPRYKVAKRGQDVALRCDPISGHVSLFWYQQALGQGPEFLTYFQNEAQLDKSGLPSDRFFAERPEGSVSTLKIQRTQQEDSAVYLCASRTRQGISGELFFGEGSRLTVL.

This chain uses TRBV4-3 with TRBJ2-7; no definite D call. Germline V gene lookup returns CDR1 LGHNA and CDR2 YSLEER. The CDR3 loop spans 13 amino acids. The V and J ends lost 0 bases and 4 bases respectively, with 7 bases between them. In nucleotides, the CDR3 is TGCGCCAGCAGCCAAGAGCCCGGGTACGAGCAGTACTTC. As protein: CASSQEPGYEQYF.